The 20 T cell receptor beta chains presented below share a single source sample, sequenced in a study of T cell repertoires in cytomegalovirus infection (dated by TCRdb to between 2018 and 2021). The intended sense of this specimen's treatment or condition label: in vitro stimulation with specific CMV peptide epitopes to enrich CMV-specific T cells. For these TCRs, the target antigens are not known. The instrument was an Illumina HiSeq 1500. TCRdb reprocessing: public reads trimmed at Q25 with fastp, clones called with MiXCR, in-frame beta chains kept. For every CDR3 protein sequence, its rows merge into one entry that carries the most common genes and DNA. Across this sample there are under 200,000 distinct CDR3 sequences, with 20% to 25% seen only once. Clones ranked in the top ten supply roughly 25% of the sample. Sequencing was performed on CD8+ T cells from cultured PBMCs, taken from culture after CMV antigen stimulation. The receptors were gathered from a human donor in good health (CMV status not recorded). Some clones in this sample may be carry-over from other donors' samples.

This clonotype was seen at least ten times. The CDR3 here is CASSLQGVGSYNSPLHF. CDR3 bases: TGTGCCAGCAGTTTGCAGGGGGTTGGCTCCTATAATTCACCCCTCCACTTT. The genes are TRBV12-3 or TRBV12-4 and TRBJ1-6, with TRBD1 matching 7 bases. CDR3 length equals 17 residues. J gave up 0 bases and V 3 bases, and 5 bases lay outside the gene matches.

Many counts were recorded for this clonotype. This rearrangement joins TRBV12-3 or TRBV12-4 to TRBJ1-5, with D maybe TRBD1 (6 bases). Trimming removed 1 base from V and 5 bases from J, with 18 bases in between. This CDR3 spans 17 amino acids. This CDR3 reads CASSLGSSGGRDQPQHF. The CDR3 DNA reads as TGTGCCAGCAGTTTAGGATCTTCGGGGGGCAGGGATCAGCCCCAGCATTTT.

This rearrangement joins TRBV6-2 or TRBV6-3 to TRBJ2-7; D uncertain. The CDR3 runs to 12 residues. V dropped 7 bases and J dropped 4 bases, with 11 bases sitting between them. In germline, CDR1 is MNHEY, CDR2 SVGEGT. This CDR3 reads CASIRREYEQYF. For the CDR3, the DNA is TGTGCCAGCATACGCAGAGAGTACGAGCAGTACTTC.

V gene TRBV12-3 or TRBV12-4 combines with J gene TRBJ1-6; TRBD1 matches 7 bases. CDR3 size: 15 residues. Trimming cost V 5 bases and J 7 bases; bases outside gene matches: 8. The DNA for the CDR3 is TGTGCCAGCAGTCCGCAGGGGGGTTGGAATTCACCCCTCCACTTT. It translates to CASSPQGGWNSPLHF.

V and J are TRBV9 and TRBJ2-5; TRBD1 might be the D (6 bases). The CDR3 consists of 17 residues. The ends were cut back, 3 bases at V and 7 bases at J, with 25 bases in the middle. Looked up from germline, CDR1 is SGDLS and CDR2 is YYNGEE. The CDR3, as DNA: TGTGCCAGCAGCGCCCGGGACACCTTCACAATGTCATCGACCCAGTACTTC. This sequence encodes CASSARDTFTMSSTQYF.

This chain joins TRBV7-2 and TRBJ2-1; 7 nucleotides match TRBD1. The CDR3 extends over 15 amino acids. CDR1 is SGHTA, CDR2 FQGNSA, per germline. The junction had 3 bases not matched to a gene; V was cut back by 4 bases and J by 0 bases. The CDR3 bases are TGTGCCAGCAGCTGGGACAGAAGCTCCTACAATGAGCAGTTCTTC. Its translation is CASSWDRSSYNEQFF.

V and J are TRBV7-9 and TRBJ1-5; no clear D gene. The length of the CDR3 is 13 residues. Between the trimmed V and J ends, which lost 5 bases and 5 bases, there was a span of 10 bases. CDR1 is SEHNR and CDR2 is FQNEAQ in the germline V gene (reference sequence). CDR3 protein: CASSPSGYQPQHF. In DNA form, the CDR3 reads TGTGCCAGCAGCCCCAGTGGTTATCAGCCCCAGCATTTT.

The chain employs TRBV7-3 and TRBJ2-2, with 10 bases fitting TRBD2. J was trimmed by 5 bases and V by 1 base; bases with no gene match: 1. CDR1 is SGHTA, CDR2 FQGTGA, per germline. CDR3 length: 15 residues. The CDR3 DNA follows: TGTGCCAGCAGCTTAAGAGCGGGGGGGACCGGGGAGCTGTTTTTT. Translating it yields CASSLRAGGTGELFF.

This clonotype was detected a few times. The V and J genes are TRBV6-1 and TRBJ2-7; 8 bases fit TRBD1. Germline loops: CDR1 MNHNS, CDR2 SASEGT. The CDR3 has 15 amino acids. Trimming at V came to 2 bases and at J to 0 bases, leaving 3 bases not matched to a gene. This chain's CDR3 is CASSETTGASYEQYF. Written as DNA, the CDR3 is TGTGCCAGCAGTGAAACGACAGGGGCCTCCTACGAGCAGTACTTC.

In this sample, this clonotype turned up many times. The rearrangement links TRBV7-8 to TRBJ2-5; 8 bases are shared with TRBD2. Germline V gene data show CDR1 as SGHVS and CDR2 as FQNEAQ. J was trimmed by 2 bases and V by 0 bases; bases with no gene match: 8. This CDR3 contains 17 residues. The DNA of the CDR3 is TGTGCCAGCAGCTTAGCGCCGGAGCGGGGGCCTCAAGAGACCCAGTACTTC. Residues: CASSLAPERGPQETQYF.

The rearrangement links TRBV11-2 to TRBJ2-7; unclear D gene. The CDR3 has 12 residues. Germline V lookup: CDR1 SGHAT, CDR2 FQNNGV. V was pared by 3 bases and J by 7 bases, with 10 bases between. The CDR3 region is CASSFQPPEQYF. In DNA, the CDR3 is TGTGCCAGCAGCTTCCAACCGCCGGAGCAGTACTTC.

The chain links TRBV12-3 or TRBV12-4 to TRBJ2-1; 12 bases map to TRBD2. Germline trimming cut 5 bases from V and 4 bases from J; bases unmatched to any gene: 3. This CDR3 comprises 15 residues. The CDR3 sequence is CASSGGLAGYNEQFF. The CDR3, as DNA: TGTGCCAGCAGTGGGGGACTAGCGGGTTACAATGAGCAGTTCTTC.

This chain uses TRBV20-1 with TRBJ2-1, with 12 positions matching TRBD2. Germline values: CDR1 DFQATT, CDR2 SNEGSKA (reference sequence). This CDR3 spans 17 amino acids. Trimming at V came to 0 bases and at J to 7 bases, leaving 10 bases not matched to a gene. The CDR3 loop is CSAREPLFGLAGNEQFF. CDR3 DNA: TGCAGTGCTAGAGAACCTCTATTCGGACTAGCGGGGAATGAGCAGTTCTTC.

This sequence joins TRBV4-1 and TRBJ1-1; TRBD1 matches 7 bases. CDR3 size: 15 residues. CDR1 and CDR2 from the germline V gene are MGHRA and YSYEKL. The V gene end was trimmed by 0 bases and the J gene end by 1 base; junction bases not matched to a gene: 2. CDR3 coding DNA: TGCGCCAGCAGCCAAGAGACAGGGAGGAACACTGAAGCTTTCTTT. Translating gives CASSQETGRNTEAFF.

The chain combines TRBV12-3 or TRBV12-4 with TRBJ2-1; 7 nucleotides agree with TRBD1. V dropped 8 bases and J dropped 2; count of bases not matched to a gene: 6. The CDR3 sequence is 14 residues long. This chain's CDR3 is CASGRDSPYNEQFF. The DNA of the CDR3 is TGTGCCAGCGGACGGGACAGCCCCTACAATGAGCAGTTCTTC.

The J gene is TRBJ1-1, the V gene TRBV7-2; no reliable D call. V was clipped by 2 bases and J by 1 base, with 14 bases between them. Germline V lookup: CDR1 SGHTA, CDR2 FQGNSA. The CDR3 has 16 residues. Written as DNA, the CDR3 is TGTGCCAGCAGCTTACAGTTGGAGGCCGCGAACACTGAAGCTTTCTTT. It yields the protein CASSLQLEAANTEAFF.

This clonotype occurred once. The chain links TRBV7-9 to TRBJ2-7, with 10 bases identical to TRBD1. The CDR3 contains 15 residues. J lost 4 bases, V lost 4 bases, and 7 bases had no gene match. In germline, CDR1 is SEHNR, CDR2 FQNEAQ (reference sequence). CDR3 region: CASSSGGTGEYEQYF. CDR3 nucleotide sequence: TGTGCCAGCAGCTCGGGGGGGACAGGGGAATACGAGCAGTACTTC.

This clonotype came up a few times. V is TRBV27 and J is TRBJ2-7; weak D call: TRBD1 (5 bases). This CDR3 is 15 amino acids long. The V gene lost 3 bases and the J gene lost 2 bases, with 14 bases spanning the gap. CDR1 and CDR2 from the germline V gene are MNHEY and SMNVEV (reference sequence). The CDR3 bases are TGTGCCAGCAGTTTTGTCCAGGGCCTACCCTACGAGCAGTACTTC. Protein product: CASSFVQGLPYEQYF.

CDR3 region: CASSPRIDYGYTF. The CDR3 DNA reads TGTGCCAGCAGCCCTCGTATAGACTATGGCTACACCTTC. The chain is built from TRBV14 and TRBJ1-2; D remains unclear. Germline V gene sequence: CDR1 SGHDN, CDR2 FVKESK. The length of the CDR3 is 13 residues. V dropped 4 bases and J dropped 3 bases, with 9 bases sitting between them.

The V call is TRBV4-1, the J call TRBJ1-5; TRBD1 matches at 9 bases. The ends lost 2 bases at V and 4 bases at J; junction bases unmatched: 9. In germline, CDR1 is MGHRA, CDR2 YSYEKL. CDR3 size: 17 residues. CDR3 loop: CASSQRGGTGMNQPQHF. The DNA for the CDR3 is TGCGCCAGCAGCCAACGGGGCGGGACAGGGATGAATCAGCCCCAGCATTTT.